This T cell receptor beta chain appears in the sequencing data of a study of blood T cell repertoires in COVID-19. Study-wide context: Spain, Italy and the United States supplied samples that represented acute and convalescent COVID-19.

The germline V and J ends were trimmed by 4 bases and 1 base, with 19 bases remaining between them. The CDR3 contains 16 residues. The germline CDR1 and CDR2 sequences are SQVTM and ANQGSEA. Only in-frame clones appear in the TCRdb table, and some are missing; sequencing was by immunoSEQ multiplex PCR. The table includes approximately 330,000 clones, about nine tenths detected once. The TCR was taken from a woman in her 30s who had recovered from COVID-19. Sequencing used PBMCs or T cells enriched from blood (not recorded which). The V and J genes are TRBV29-1 and TRBJ1-1; weak D call: TRBD1 (5 bases). CDR3 sequence reads: CSVVPRPGWENTEAFF. The CDR3 DNA sequence: TGCAGCGTTGTGCCCCGTCCAGGGTGGGAGAACACTGAAGCTTTCTTT.